A single sample is the source of the 6 T cell receptor beta chains below, sequenced in a study of T-cell reconstitution after alpha-beta-depleted transplantation in children. TCRbeta library construction was performed incorporating unique molecular identifiers. TCRdb reprocessed the PCR reads with MiXCR, giving one entry per CDR3 protein. Of 600,000 or so distinct CDR3 sequences listed, 23% are singletons. The sequencing used PBMCs, mostly from graft donor cells, collected 360 days after TCRalphabeta/CD19-depleted stem cell transplant. The receptors derive from a boy under three years old who had a stem cell transplant for acute myeloid leukemia, so the T cells may come from the graft donor.

This clonotype has only one observation. This chain links TRBV20-1 with TRBJ2-2; D possibly corresponds to TRBD1 (5 bases). Deletions cut 0 bases from V and 3 bases from J, with 17 bases between. This CDR3 is built from 17 residues. CDR1 and CDR2 from the germline V gene are DFQATT and SNEGSKA (reference sequence). The CDR3: CSARDNSRDTHTGELFF. CDR3 nucleotide sequence: TGCAGTGCTAGAGACAACAGCAGGGATACCCACACCGGGGAGCTGTTTTTT.

This clonotype came up a few times. The rearrangement joins TRBV12-3 or TRBV12-4 to TRBJ1-1, with 10 bases fitting TRBD1. V gave up 2 bases and J gave up 5 bases; unmatched junction bases: 11. The CDR3 totals 17 residues. The CDR3 loop is CASSLRSGGQGSTEAFF. CDR3 nucleotides: TGTGCCAGCAGTTTAAGGAGCGGGGGACAGGGGAGTACTGAAGCTTTCTTT.

This rearrangement joins TRBV7-4 to TRBJ2-5; tentative D call: TRBD1 (5 bases). CDR3 size: 15 residues. Germline lookup yields CDR1 SGHVT and CDR2 SQSDAQ. The ends were cut back, 1 base at V and 0 bases at J, with 9 bases in the middle. In DNA, the CDR3 is TGTGCCAGCAGCTTAGGGACAACGTACCAAGAGACCCAGTACTTC. Amino acid sequence: CASSLGTTYQETQYF.

This chain joins TRBV7-2 and TRBJ2-5; either TRBD1 or TRBD2 may fit D (5 bases each). The V and J ends lost 0 bases and 1 base respectively, with 12 bases between them. The germline gives CDR1 SGHTA, CDR2 FQGNSA. CDR3 length: 16 residues. The CDR3: CASSLAWSGPQETQYF. The CDR3 DNA is TGTGCCAGCAGCTTAGCGTGGTCGGGGCCCCAAGAGACCCAGTACTTC.

The chain is built from TRBV6-2 or TRBV6-3 and TRBJ2-7, with D perhaps given as TRBD1 or TRBD2 (5 bases each). This CDR3 is 11 amino acids long. From germline, CDR1 is MNHEY and CDR2 SVGEGT. V was cut by 4 bases and J by 12 bases, with 13 bases left in between. The CDR3 sequence is CASSSVGVLYV. CDR3 DNA: TGTGCCAGCAGTTCCGTGGGGGTCCTGTACGTC.

The rearrangement links TRBV29-1 to TRBJ2-1, with D perhaps matching TRBD1 or TRBD2 (5 bases each). V was trimmed by 4 bases and J by 5 bases, leaving 15 bases between them. This CDR3 spans 14 amino acids. Germline loops: CDR1 SQVTM, CDR2 ANQGSEA. DNA of the CDR3: TGCAGCGTTGGGGGGTGGCAGTCACACAATGAGCAGTTCTTC. Its translation is CSVGGWQSHNEQFF.